These 2 T cell receptor beta chains were all obtained from the same sample, sequenced in a study of low-dose radiotherapy and immunotherapy resistance in tumors. The time point was: after trial treatment. Treatment described: LDRT plus nivolumab, ipilimumab, low-dose cyclophosphamide and aspirin (RACIN trial). The authors ran 15 to 20 PCR cycles to amplify TCRs with a constant-region primer and V-primer adapter. TCRdb used MiXCR to reprocess the reads, holding one entry per CDR3 protein. The repertoire holds some 52,000 distinct CDR3 sequences, with around 34% as singletons. The source material was PBMCs, sampled after low-dose radiotherapy plus immunotherapy. The receptors originated from a male donor with rectosigmoid adenocarcinoma.

This clonotype was counted ten times or more. This chain connects TRBV3-1 to TRBJ1-5; D is ambiguous. Per the germline V gene, CDR1 is LGHDT and CDR2 is YNNKEL (reference sequence). The CDR3 is 16 amino acids. V gave up 3 bases and J gave up 3 bases, with 15 bases separating them. The CDR3 reads CASSHSSGGYNQPQHF. Here the CDR3 DNA reads TGTGCCAGCAGCCACTCAAGCGGCGGTTACAATCAGCCCCAGCATTTT.

The CDR3 reads CASSFTPTGTGRETQYF. The CDR3 DNA is TGTGCCAGCAGCTTCACTCCGACGGGCACGGGGAGGGAGACCCAGTACTTC. The V gene is TRBV11-2, the J gene TRBJ2-5; tentatively, D is TRBD2 (6 bases). The V and J ends lost 3 bases and 5 bases respectively, with 22 bases between them. Germline V gives CDR1 SGHAT, CDR2 FQNNGV. The CDR3 runs 17 residues.